This T cell receptor (beta chain) was sequenced for a study of siplizumab effects on memory and regulatory T cells. Study-level results: Controls showed an average of approximately 27% Treg-derived mappable alloreactive CD4+ clones, while siplizumab showed 55% to 80%. Confirmatory evidence of suppressive function in proliferating siplizumab-culture Tregs was not obtained. Of the alloreactive clones, only a minor fraction mapped to unstimulated subsets. The alloresponse seemed to draw substantially on naive T cells, which appeared more diverse than memory cells.

The CDR3 extends over 14 amino acids. V was clipped by 2 bases and J by 1 base, with 8 bases between them. Germline lookup yields CDR1 KGHSH and CDR2 LQKENI. Concerning this clone itself: What it binds is not known.

Generated by immunoSEQ multiplex PCR, the TCRdb table keeps only in-frame clones and is missing some. Of around 120,000 clones in the sample, approximately 94% were seen once. V usage is TRBV18 and J usage is TRBJ1-1; D not certain. The sequenced sample was non-Treg CD4+ T cells sorted from blood. This clonotype was obtained from a human donor in good health. The CDR3: CASSPGGENTEAFF. The CDR3 DNA sequence: TGTGCCAGCTCACCAGGCGGGGAGAACACTGAAGCTTTCTTT.